This record looks at one T cell receptor (beta chain) sequence and its context. The antigen it binds to is not known. From the cysteine up to the phenylalanine, the CDR3 has a length of 17 residues. No DNA sequence is on record. In the germline V gene, CDR1 corresponds to MNHEY and CDR2 to SVGEGT. From each donor, a roughly 2.6 ml peripheral blood sample was collected into PAXgene tubes and stored at -80 degrees C. Without any T cell sorting, total RNA was extracted from whole blood using the PAXgene blood miRNA kit on an automated QIAcube. Peripheral blood from monozygotic twin pairs, either concordant or discordant for inflammatory bowel disease, underwent deep TCRalpha and TCRbeta repertoire profiling that used unique molecular barcoding. Smoking habits were recorded for all twin pairs, and each individual was classified as a current, former or never smoker. The data belong to a study of monozygotic twins with inflammatory bowel disease (dated 2019 in TCRdb). Some background on the complete study: A total of some 30 monozygotic twin pairs were included in the full study, comprising nine German pairs (four IBD-concordant, five IBD-discordant) and 19 IBD-discordant Danish pairs. The search for disease-associated traits relied mainly on comparing, within discordant pairs, IBD patients with their genetically identical healthy co-twins. Each individual had, on average, about 151 000 unique TCRalpha sequences and 181 000 unique TCRbeta sequences available for analysis.

Findings and caveats that apply to the study as a whole: TCRbeta repertoire diversity, by inverse Simpson index, was decreased in IBD patients compared with their healthy co-twins. The analysis was unable to tell apart different T cell subtypes. Differing immunosuppressive treatments among patients may have added background noise and inter-individual variability to the repertoires. The results gave no support for a single strong signal or clonotype linked to IBD. Compared with healthy twins, IBD patients had fewer clonotypes in common with other individuals, a difference most pronounced in patients showing signs of disease activity. Repertoire similarity did not differ between concordant and discordant twins, possibly due to limited statistical power.

Libraries were constructed by 5' RACE. For each TCR library, approximately 4,000 ng of total RNA was used. For each sample, cDNA synthesis was carried out in eight separate reactions using SMARTScribe reverse transcriptase. During cDNA synthesis, unique molecular identifiers containing a 6-nucleotide sample barcode were introduced by template switching. Two nested PCRs of roughly 16 and 10 cycles amplified the TCRalpha and TCRbeta cDNA, and bead purification followed each PCR. Before amplification, the cDNA was treated with uracil DNA-glycosylase and purified using the QIAquick PCR purification kit. The second PCR added Illumina TruSeq-compatible adapters along with sample-specific barcodes. TapeStation and Qubit were used to check library quality and concentration, and 5 ng of each library went into the pool. Sequencing of the pooled libraries was done on an Illumina HiSeq2500 single-index Rapid Run using custom sequencing primers and 2 x 100 bp reads. Processing in the source paper ran as follows. PCR and sequencing errors were corrected by UMI-based consensus assembly using MiGEC version 1.2.6. MiXCR version 2.1.1 was used to carry out V(D)J alignment, clonotype assembly and CDR3 extraction. Gene usage, clonotype sharing and MAIT/NKT TCR abundance were normalised by analysing the top 1000, 10 000 and 20 000 clonotypes per sample. After downsampling to 27 000 UMIs, diversity was calculated as the inverse Simpson index using the vegan R package. Paired Mann-Whitney U tests were applied to discordant twin pairs, with Benjamini-Hochberg correction for multiple testing. Based on TCRdb reprocessing of the reads, there is one entry per CDR3 protein sequence, and DNA is missing. None of the V and J calls come from the authors' own analysis; TCRdb made them. The sample table on file contains about 300,000 distinct CDR3 sequences. The ten largest make up over 5% of the sample.

Source material: blood. The sequence derives from a human donor with ulcerative colitis or Crohn's disease, or a healthy co-twin of an affected twin (not recorded which). This chain joins TRBV6-2 or TRBV6-3 to TRBJ2-6; TCRdb reports TRBD1, a call that lacks DNA to check it against. The CDR3: CASSYGGTISGANVLTF.